The 18 T cell receptor beta chains below all came from one sample that was sequenced in a study of T cell changes during pregnancy in multiple sclerosis. Assay: immunoSEQ multiplex PCR; the TCRdb copy retains only in-frame clones and omits some. The top ten hold 5% to 6% of the sample, which has 29,000 or so clones, approximately 94% seen once. Sequenced material: CD8+ T cells from peripheral blood mononuclear cells, taken before pregnancy. The receptors originated from a female donor with multiple sclerosis, enrolled in a pregnancy study.

Only one count was recorded for this clone. The J gene is TRBJ1-1, the V gene TRBV5-1; D is uncertain. The CDR3 contains 14 residues. Trimming removed 4 bases from V and 1 base from J, with 11 bases in between. Per germline, CDR1 SGHRS and CDR2 YFSETQ. The CDR3 nucleotides read TGCGCCAGCAGCGACTGGATGGGGAACACTGAAGCTTTCTTT. Encoded protein: CASSDWMGNTEAFF. The variable domain in full, completed from reference TRBV5-1 and TRBJ1-1, reads KAGVTQTPRYLIKTRGQQVTLSCSPISGHRSVSWYQQTPGQGLQFLFEYFSETQRNKGNFPGRFSGRQFSNSRSEMNVSTLELGDSALYLCASSDWMGNTEAFFGQGTRLTVV.

The rearrangement links TRBV4-2 to TRBJ2-5, with 13 bases lining up with TRBD2. Gene TRBJ2-7 matches the end of the DNA better, so the J call may be wrong. CDR3 length: 17 amino acids. Germline CDR1 reads LGHNA; CDR2 reads YNFKEQ. The CDR3 region has the DNA TGTGCCAGCAGCCCTGGACTAGCGGGAGTAGGAGACTACGAGCAGTACTTC. This gives the protein CASSPGLAGVGDYEQYF.

This clone was detected only once. The genes are TRBV7-3 and TRBJ1-1; 7 bases are a match to TRBD1. Germline V gene data show CDR1 as SGHTA and CDR2 as FQGTGA. CDR3 length: 14 amino acids. With V trimmed by 3 bases and J by 4 bases, 5 bases remained unmatched. Here the CDR3 reads CASSLGTGVTEAFF. The CDR3 region has the DNA TGTGCCAGCAGCTTGGGCACAGGGGTCACTGAAGCTTTCTTT.

In DNA form, the CDR3 reads TGTGCCAGCGTAGCGGGGGGTTTCCAAGAGACCCAGTACTTC. This encodes CASVAGGFQETQYF. The J gene is TRBJ2-5, the V gene TRBV27; 10 nucleotides agree with TRBD2. V trimming: 8 bases; J trimming: 1 base; junction bases outside the gene matches: 4. The CDR3 spans 14 residues. The germline V gene encodes CDR1 MNHEY and CDR2 SMNVEV (reference sequence).

This chain uses TRBV7-9 with TRBJ1-2; weak D call: TRBD1 (5 bases). The CDR3 runs 13 residues. Germline V gives CDR1 SEHNR, CDR2 FQNEAQ (reference sequence). Trimming pared 5 bases from V and 3 bases from J, leaving 10 bases between. Here the CDR3 DNA reads TGTGCCAGCAGCGATGTGACAGACTATGGCTACACCTTC. Translated: CASSDVTDYGYTF.

The chain employs TRBV15 and TRBJ2-5, with 8 nucleotides matching TRBD2. Germline V CDR1 and CDR2: LNHNV, YYDKDF (reference sequence). The CDR3 length is 17 residues. Germline trimming cut 2 bases from V and 5 bases from J; bases unmatched to any gene: 13. DNA of the CDR3: TGTGCCACCAGCAGACTAGGTCCCGGGACTAGTTTGGAGACCCAGTACTTC. It translates to CATSRLGPGTSLETQYF.

The J gene is TRBJ2-2, the V gene TRBV7-9; 9 bases are shared with TRBD1. CDR1 is SEHNR, CDR2 FQNEAQ, per germline (reference sequence). The CDR3 runs 16 residues. The ends lost 6 bases at V and 1 base at J; junction bases unmatched: 6. CDR3 sequence reads: CASSPRDRENTGELFF. The CDR3 coding sequence is TGTGCCAGCAGTCCAAGGGACAGGGAGAACACCGGGGAGCTGTTTTTT.

The chain is built from TRBV19 and TRBJ2-7; D gene unclear. Trimming took 3 bases from V and 3 from J, leaving 3 bases between them. Germline lookup yields CDR1 LNHDA and CDR2 SQIVND (reference sequence). The CDR3 runs to 11 residues. The CDR3 is CASSIGYEQYF. The CDR3 DNA sequence: TGTGCCAGTAGTATCGGCTACGAGCAGTACTTC.

The V gene is TRBV4-2, the J gene TRBJ1-6; TRBD1 agrees at 10 bases. The germline V gene encodes CDR1 LGHNA and CDR2 YNFKEQ. CDR3 length equals 17 residues. J gave up 7 bases and V 2 bases, and 8 bases lay outside the gene matches. The CDR3 region is CASSQPGTGDKNSPLHF. The CDR3 coding sequence is TGTGCCAGCAGCCAACCCGGGACAGGGGATAAAAATTCACCCCTCCACTTT.

CDR3 nucleotides: TGTGCCAGCAGTTACGGGCACGCTCTGGCCTACGAGCAGTACTTC. Protein product: CASSYGHALAYEQYF. This chain links TRBV6-5 with TRBJ2-7; D gene unclear. The CDR3 spans 15 residues. Germline V CDR1 and CDR2: MNHEY, SVGAGI. V was clipped by 2 bases and J by 2 bases, with 13 bases between them.

This chain links TRBV19 with TRBJ1-2, with 8 bases lining up with TRBD1. Germline V lookup: CDR1 LNHDA, CDR2 SQIVND (reference sequence). This CDR3 is built from 14 residues. J was trimmed by 3 bases and V by 7 bases; bases with no gene match: 7. The CDR3 region is CASTHRGRDYGYTF. CDR3 coding DNA: TGTGCCAGTACCCACAGGGGGAGGGACTATGGCTACACCTTC. Based on the CDR3 plus reference TRBV19 and TRBJ1-2, the full variable domain is DGGITQSPKYLFRKEGQNVTLSCEQNLNHDAMYWYRQDPGQGLRLIYYSQIVNDFQKGDIAEGYSVSREKKESFPLTVTSAQKNPTAFYLCASTHRGRDYGYTFGSGTRLTVV.

This chain connects TRBV29-1 to TRBJ2-1; the D gene is possibly TRBD1 (6 bases). Germline CDR1 is SQVTM and CDR2 is ANQGSEA. This CDR3 has 11 amino acids. The V gene lost 5 bases and the J gene lost 8 bases, with 10 bases spanning the gap. The CDR3 loop reads CSVRRGYEQFF. CDR3 bases: TGCAGCGTTCGCAGGGGCTATGAGCAGTTCTTC.

The chain couples TRBV5-5 to TRBJ2-7; D unclear. The CDR3 totals 14 residues. Germline CDR1 SGHKS, CDR2 YYEKEE (reference sequence). With 2 bases removed from V and 1 base from J, the gap between germline ends came to 10 bases. CDR3 region: CASSFLSSSYEQYF. Written as DNA, the CDR3 is TGTGCCAGCAGCTTCTTGAGTAGTTCCTACGAGCAGTACTTC.

The chain joins TRBV4-1 to TRBJ2-1, with 9 bases fitting TRBD1. Germline trimming cut 2 bases from V and 3 bases from J; bases unmatched to any gene: 8. This CDR3 comprises 17 residues. CDR1 MGHRA and CDR2 YSYEKL come from the germline V gene. The CDR3 nucleotides are TGCGCCAGCAGCCAATCGGACGAGGACAGGGGCTACAATGAGCAGTTCTTC. Its translation: CASSQSDEDRGYNEQFF.

The rearrangement links TRBV7-8 to TRBJ2-1; 7 nucleotides agree with TRBD1. This CDR3 has 15 residues. J lost 6 bases, V lost 1 base, and 6 bases had no gene match. From germline, CDR1 is SGHVS and CDR2 FQNEAQ. CDR3 sequence: CASSLGTGVTNEQFF. The CDR3 region has the DNA TGTGCCAGCAGCTTAGGTACAGGGGTTACCAATGAGCAGTTCTTC.

The J gene is TRBJ2-7, the V gene TRBV7-9; D is unresolved. Looked up from germline, CDR1 is SEHNR and CDR2 is FQNEAQ (reference sequence). The length of the CDR3 is 13 residues. V lost 1 base to trimming and J lost 4 bases, with 8 bases between them. This CDR3 reads CASSLGAEYEQYF. The CDR3 DNA is TGTGCCAGCAGCTTAGGGGCTGAGTACGAGCAGTACTTC.

The rearrangement links TRBV5-4 to TRBJ1-2, with D tentatively TRBD1 (5 bases). The germline CDR1 and CDR2 sequences are SGHNT and YYREEE (reference sequence). Trimming pared 4 bases from V and 6 bases from J, leaving 19 bases between. This CDR3 spans 15 amino acids. CDR3 in amino acids: CASSIQETDWNGYTF. In DNA form, the CDR3 reads TGTGCCAGCAGCATACAAGAGACAGATTGGAATGGCTACACCTTC.

The V and J genes are TRBV5-1 and TRBJ2-7, with 11 bases aligning to TRBD2. J lost 0 bases, V lost 3 bases, and 5 bases had no gene match. CDR3 length equals 16 residues. The germline gives CDR1 SGHRS, CDR2 YFSETQ. CDR3 residues: CASSSGLAAYSYEQYF. As DNA, the CDR3 is TGCGCCAGCAGCTCGGGACTAGCGGCGTACTCCTACGAGCAGTACTTC. Full variable domain (outside the CDR3, taken from reference TRBV5-1 and TRBJ2-7): KAGVTQTPRYLIKTRGQQVTLSCSPISGHRSVSWYQQTPGQGLQFLFEYFSETQRNKGNFPGRFSGRQFSNSRSEMNVSTLELGDSALYLCASSSGLAAYSYEQYFGPGTRLTVT.